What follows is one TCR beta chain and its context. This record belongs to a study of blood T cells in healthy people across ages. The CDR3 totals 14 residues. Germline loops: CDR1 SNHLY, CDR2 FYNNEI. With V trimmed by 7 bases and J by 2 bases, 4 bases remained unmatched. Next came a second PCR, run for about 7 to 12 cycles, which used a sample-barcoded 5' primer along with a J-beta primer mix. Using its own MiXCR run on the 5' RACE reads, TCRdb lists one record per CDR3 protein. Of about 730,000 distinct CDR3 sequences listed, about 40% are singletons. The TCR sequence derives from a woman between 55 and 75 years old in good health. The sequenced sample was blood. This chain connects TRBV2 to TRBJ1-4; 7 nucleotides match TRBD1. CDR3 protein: CASTGTATNEKLFF. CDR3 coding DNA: TGTGCCAGCACCGGGACAGCGACTAATGAAAAACTGTTTTTT.